Following are 18 T cell receptor beta chains from one sample sequenced in a study of post-analysis software for immune sequencing data. Which antigens these TCRs recognize remains unknown. The study, taken as a whole, reports: In patients, about 5 TRBV segments were more frequent than in controls, with TRBV5-6, TRBV5-1 and TRBV20-1 among them.

Unique molecular identifiers had been added to the TCR beta cDNA libraries. A single record per CDR3 protein comes from TCRdb applying MiXCR to the PCR reads. The table lists roughly 400,000 distinct CDR3 sequences, roughly 38% of them singletons. What was sequenced was blood. Receptors were obtained from a girl aged 2 to 9 with multiple sclerosis.

V gene TRBV5-1 combines with J gene TRBJ2-3, with D unclear. The CDR3 has 12 residues. Germline V lookup: CDR1 SGHRS, CDR2 YFSETQ. Deletions cut 2 bases from V and 2 bases from J, with 3 bases between. The CDR3 region is CASSFDTDTQYF. The CDR3 nucleotides read TGCGCCAGCAGCTTCGACACAGATACGCAGTATTTT. Variable domain in full (rest from reference TRBV5-1 and TRBJ2-3): KAGVTQTPRYLIKTRGQQVTLSCSPISGHRSVSWYQQTPGQGLQFLFEYFSETQRNKGNFPGRFSGRQFSNSRSEMNVSTLELGDSALYLCASSFDTDTQYFGPGTRLTVL.

V usage is TRBV6-2 or TRBV6-3 and J usage is TRBJ2-1; the match to TRBD2 covers 14 bases. CDR3 length equals 23 residues. CDR1 is MNHEY and CDR2 is SVGEGT in the germline V gene. The V and J ends lost 10 bases and 4 bases, in that order; junction bases with no gene match: 30. Here the CDR3 DNA reads TGTGCCAACCTCCGCCCGGCTACAGGGGACCGACTAGCGGGAGGGCCTCCGTACAATGAGCAGTTCTTC. Its translation: CANLRPATGDRLAGGPPYNEQFF.

The V gene is TRBV6-6, the J gene TRBJ1-5, with 8 bases fitting TRBD1. Germline CDR1 and CDR2: MNHNY and SVGAGI (reference sequence). J gave up 5 bases and V 1 base, and 7 bases lay outside the gene matches. This CDR3 has 16 residues. The CDR3 loop reads CASSYWAGGGDQPQHF. The CDR3, as DNA: TGTGCCAGCAGTTACTGGGCAGGGGGCGGGGATCAGCCCCAGCATTTT.

This clonotype was detected once. CDR3 loop: CASGITGTGASTEAFF. The CDR3 DNA is TGTGCTAGTGGAATAACCGGGACAGGGGCGAGCACTGAAGCTTTCTTT. The chain couples TRBV12-5 to TRBJ1-1, with 10 bases matching TRBD1. CDR1 and CDR2 (germline): LGHNT, FRNRAP. This CDR3 region has 16 residues. V dropped 6 bases and J dropped 4; count of bases not matched to a gene: 11.

This rearrangement joins TRBV20-1 to TRBJ2-1, with 8 bases aligning to TRBD2. Germline loops: CDR1 DFQATT, CDR2 SNEGSKA (reference sequence). J lost 9 bases, V lost 3 bases, and 4 bases had no gene match. This CDR3 comprises 12 residues. The CDR3 region has the DNA TGCAGTGCTAGTACTAGCGGTGGTGAGCAGTTCTTC. Translated, it gives CSASTSGGEQFF.

This clonotype was seen at least ten times. This sequence joins TRBV10-2 and TRBJ2-5; 8 positions match TRBD2. J gave up 0 bases and V 7 bases, and 7 bases lay outside the gene matches. CDR1 is WSHSY, CDR2 SAAADI, per germline. This CDR3 contains 15 residues. DNA of the CDR3: TGCGCCAGCAATTTAGCGGGGCTAAACCAAGAGACCCAGTACTTC. Translated, it gives CASNLAGLNQETQYF.

V is TRBV7-2 and J is TRBJ2-3; no definite D call. Trimming shortened V by 5 bases and J by 2 bases, and 8 bases separated the two germline ends. CDR1 SGHTA and CDR2 FQGNSA come from the germline V gene. The CDR3 is made up of 13 amino acids. CDR3 sequence reads: CASSTPYTDTQYF. DNA for the CDR3: TGTGCCAGCAGCACACCTTACACAGATACGCAGTATTTT.

V is TRBV12-3 or TRBV12-4 and J is TRBJ2-4; D unclear. Trimming removed 0 bases at V and 0 bases at J, with 18 bases between. This CDR3 is 19 amino acids long. In DNA form, the CDR3 reads TGTGCCAGCAGTTTAGCCCAAACAAGGCTTAACACAGCCAAAAACATTCAGTACTTC. Residues: CASSLAQTRLNTAKNIQYF.

The chain links TRBV2 to TRBJ2-1; TRBD2 matches 10 bases. Trimming cost V 5 bases and J 7 bases; bases outside gene matches: 8. Germline values: CDR1 SNHLY, CDR2 FYNNEI. The CDR3 loop spans 15 amino acids. This CDR3 reads CASSPRAGGSNEQFF. Here the CDR3 DNA reads TGTGCCAGCAGTCCAAGAGCGGGGGGGTCGAATGAGCAGTTCTTC. Drawing the rest from reference TRBV2 and TRBJ2-1, the complete variable domain is EPEVTQTPSHQVTQMGQEVILRCVPISNHLYFYWYRQILGQKVEFLVSFYNNEISEKSEIFDDQFSVERPDGSNFTLKIRSTKLEDSAMYFCASSPRAGGSNEQFFGPGTRLTVL.

The chain links TRBV18 to TRBJ1-4; 9 bases are shared with TRBD1. CDR3 length: 14 amino acids. Germline-derived CDR1 and CDR2 are KGHSH and LQKENI. V lost 6 bases and J lost 7; bases outside the gene matches: 6. DNA for the CDR3: TGTGCCAGCTCGGCCGGGACAGGGCCTGAAAAACTGTTTTTT. It encodes CASSAGTGPEKLFF.

The chain links TRBV28 to TRBJ1-2, with D unresolved. CDR1 MDHEN and CDR2 SYDVKM come from the germline V gene. V lost 2 bases and J 2 bases, leaving 9 bases between the germline ends. The CDR3 is 14 residues long. In DNA, the CDR3 is TGTGCCAGCAGTTTAATTTCGCAGAACTATGGCTACACCTTC. Translated, it gives CASSLISQNYGYTF.

The CDR3 sequence is CASSLLGCNEQFF. CDR3 nucleotides: TGTGCCAGCAGTTTATTGGGCTGCAATGAGCAGTTCTTC. The chain carries TRBV28 and TRBJ2-1; D call uncertain. The CDR3 runs to 13 residues. CDR1 and CDR2 from the germline V gene are MDHEN and SYDVKM. V lost 1 base, J lost 6 bases, and 7 bases lay in between.

Worth noting for this clonotype: A much larger clone lies a single base off, so this may be a read error. This chain joins TRBV29-1 and TRBJ2-4; 7 bases align to TRBD1. Judging by the DNA end, TRBJ2-7 fits better; the J call may be wrong. The CDR3 has 14 amino acids. The germline V gene has CDR1 SQVTM and CDR2 ANQGSEA. CDR3 sequence reads: CGVGRTSTGYEQYF. In DNA, the CDR3 is TGCGGCGTTGGAAGGACTTCGACAGGGTACGAGCAGTACTTC.

The chain is built from TRBV20-1 and TRBJ2-3, with D perhaps TRBD1 or TRBD2 (6 bases each). Germline CDR1 and CDR2: DFQATT and SNEGSKA (reference sequence). The length of the CDR3 is 13 residues. Trimming removed 3 bases from V and 3 bases from J, with 10 bases in between. The CDR3 is CSASTGTTDTQYF. The DNA of the CDR3 is TGCAGTGCTAGTACAGGGACTACAGATACGCAGTATTTT.

The J gene is TRBJ2-3, the V gene TRBV4-2; D possibly matches TRBD1 or TRBD2 (5 bases each). V lost 4 bases, J lost 4 bases, and 12 bases lay in between. CDR1 is LGHNA, CDR2 YNFKEQ, per germline. The CDR3 is 14 residues long. CDR3 DNA: TGTGCCAGCAGCCTCGAGGGGCGGGCAGATACGCAGTATTTT. This codes for CASSLEGRADTQYF.

The chain links TRBV6-2 or TRBV6-3 to TRBJ1-5, with D unclear. CDR1 is MNHEY, CDR2 SVGEGT, per germline. CDR3 size: 12 residues. Trimming shortened V by 4 bases and J by 7 bases, and 8 bases separated the two germline ends. CDR3 nucleotides: TGTGCCAGCAGTTTTGATTTGCAGCCCCAGCATTTT. Protein sequence: CASSFDLQPQHF.

This clonotype was seen more than once but under ten times. The gene calls are TRBV20-1 and TRBJ2-5; TRBD1 matches 8 bases. The V gene's germline CDR1 is DFQATT and CDR2 SNEGSKA (reference sequence). V gave up 2 bases and J gave up 4 bases; unmatched junction bases: 6. The CDR3 is made up of 14 amino acids. The CDR3 loop is CSARSRTGSETQYF. CDR3 bases: TGCAGTGCTAGATCCCGGACAGGGTCAGAGACCCAGTACTTC.

CDR3 in amino acids: CASSYEISGNTIYF. CDR3 coding DNA: TGTGCCAGCAGTTACGAGATCTCTGGAAACACCATATATTTT. V and J are TRBV6-5 and TRBJ1-3; D ambiguous. The germline CDR1 and CDR2 sequences are MNHEY and SVGAGI. This CDR3 contains 14 residues. Trimming left V 2 bases short and J 0 bases short, with 5 bases between.